The 21 T cell receptor beta chains listed next were all sequenced from one sample in a study of shared clonotypes between healthy human individuals. TCRdb's table, derived via immunoSEQ multiplex PCR, lists solely in-frame clones and lacks some. The sample holds a few hundred thousand clones, about 96% seen once. Sequenced material: naive CD4+ T cells sorted from blood. Subset indicated: CD45RA+ positively selected. The source of these receptors is a woman in her 30s in good health.

V usage is TRBV10-3 and J usage is TRBJ2-2; tentative D call: TRBD1 (6 bases). Germline CDR1 is ENHRY and CDR2 is SYGVKD. V lost 3 bases to trimming and J lost 8 bases, with 16 bases between them. The CDR3 has 15 residues. The CDR3 DNA reads TGTGCCATCAGTGACCCCACAAGGGGGAAGGGGGAGCTGTTTTTT. Its protein is CAISDPTRGKGELFF.

The chain is built from TRBV5-1 and TRBJ2-5; 9 bases align to TRBD1. Germline values: CDR1 SGHRS, CDR2 YFSETQ. V gave up 0 bases and J gave up 0 bases; unmatched junction bases: 3. CDR3 length: 16 residues. CDR3: CASSLAQGAYQETQYF. In DNA, the CDR3 is TGCGCCAGCAGCTTGGCACAGGGGGCGTACCAAGAGACCCAGTACTTC.

The rearrangement links TRBV28 to TRBJ1-4, with D possibly matching TRBD1 (5 bases). The V gene lost 3 bases and the J gene lost 11 bases, with 7 bases spanning the gap. Germline CDR1 MDHEN, CDR2 SYDVKM. The CDR3 totals 11 residues. This CDR3 reads CASSLGGKLFF. For the CDR3, the DNA is TGTGCCAGCAGTTTGGGGGGGAAACTGTTTTTT.

The chain employs TRBV7-9 and TRBJ1-1; D gene uncertain. V dropped 5 bases and J dropped 1 base, with 11 bases sitting between them. Germline CDR1 is SEHNR and CDR2 is FQNEAQ (reference sequence). The CDR3 sequence is 14 residues long. CDR3 protein: CASSPKLWNTEAFF. The CDR3 nucleotides read TGTGCCAGCAGCCCGAAGCTATGGAACACTGAAGCTTTCTTT.

The chain couples TRBV19 to TRBJ2-7; 10 nucleotides match TRBD1. This CDR3 contains 16 residues. The germline CDR1 and CDR2 sequences are LNHDA and SQIVND (reference sequence). After removal of 6 bases from V and 2 bases from J, the junction contained 10 bases not matched to a gene. Written as DNA, the CDR3 is TGTGCCAGTAGCCCTGGGGATGGACAGGGGGCCTACGAGCAGTACTTC. Protein sequence: CASSPGDGQGAYEQYF.

The chain couples TRBV30 to TRBJ1-1; D is ambiguous. The germline CDR1 and CDR2 sequences are GTSNPN and SVGIG (reference sequence). The V end was cut by 1 base, the J end by 8 bases, with 14 bases between. The CDR3 totals 13 residues. CDR3 in amino acids: CAWSEARRAEAFF. The CDR3 DNA is TGTGCCTGGAGTGAGGCACGCCGCGCGGAAGCTTTCTTT.

The V call is TRBV2, the J call TRBJ2-2; D may be TRBD2 (5 bases). CDR3 length equals 12 residues. Trimming pared 7 bases from V and 6 bases from J, leaving 9 bases between. Looked up from germline, CDR1 is SNHLY and CDR2 is FYNNEI. Written as DNA, the CDR3 is TGTGCCAGCAATGCGGGCGCCGGGGAGCTGTTTTTT. It yields the protein CASNAGAGELFF.

This chain joins TRBV15 and TRBJ2-1, with TRBD2 matching over 7 bases. Trimming at V came to 0 bases and at J to 16 bases, leaving 9 bases not matched to a gene. Germline CDR1 and CDR2: LNHNV and YYDKDF (reference sequence). The CDR3 runs to 13 residues. CDR3 DNA sequence: TGTGCCACCAGCAGAGATCCGACGGCGGGAGTATTCTTC. Amino acids: CATSRDPTAGVFF.

The gene calls are TRBV28 and TRBJ1-5; tentatively, D is TRBD1 (5 bases). The ends were cut back, 6 bases at V and 1 base at J, with 16 bases in the middle. The length of the CDR3 is 16 residues. The germline gives CDR1 MDHEN, CDR2 SYDVKM. CDR3 loop: CASSPGNWDSNQPQHF. CDR3 bases: TGTGCCAGCAGCCCCGGGAATTGGGACAGCAATCAGCCCCAGCATTTT.

In DNA form, the CDR3 reads TGCGCCAGCAGCTTGGTAGCCACCGGGGAGCTGTTTTTT. Protein product: CASSLVATGELFF. V usage is TRBV5-1 and J usage is TRBJ2-2; no reliable D call. This CDR3 spans 13 amino acids. The ends were cut back, 0 bases at V and 4 bases at J, with 4 bases in the middle. Germline-derived CDR1 and CDR2 are SGHRS and YFSETQ.

This sequence joins TRBV19 and TRBJ2-2; D call uncertain. Germline CDR1 LNHDA, CDR2 SQIVND (reference sequence). V gave up 5 bases and J gave up 1 base, with 14 bases separating them. This CDR3 is 16 amino acids long. The CDR3 DNA is TGTGCCAGTAGTGTAACGGAGAAAGGGAACACCGGGGAGCTGTTTTTT. It specifies CASSVTEKGNTGELFF. The whole variable domain, filled in from reference TRBV19 and TRBJ2-2, reads DGGITQSPKYLFRKEGQNVTLSCEQNLNHDAMYWYRQDPGQGLRLIYYSQIVNDFQKGDIAEGYSVSREKKESFPLTVTSAQKNPTAFYLCASSVTEKGNTGELFFGEGSRLTVL.

The chain recombines TRBV11-2 with TRBJ1-4; TRBD1 is a possible D gene (5 bases). Germline V gene sequence: CDR1 SGHAT, CDR2 FQNNGV. The ends were cut back, 2 bases at V and 13 bases at J, with 11 bases in the middle. This CDR3 spans 12 amino acids. DNA of the CDR3: TGTGCCAGCAGCTTATACCGGGACTCACTGTTTTTT. Translating gives CASSLYRDSLFF.

The chain carries TRBV21-1 and TRBJ2-7; the D call of TRBD1 is as the table states it, not checked on the DNA. TRBV21-1 is a pseudogene locus. The CDR3 spans 16 residues. The CDR3 loop is CASSKLRGQGAYEQYF. The CDR3, as DNA: TGTGCCAGCAGCAAATTAAGAGGACAGGGGGCCTACGAGCAGTACTTC.

J is TRBJ1-2 and V is TRBV29-1; D call uncertain. V gave up 4 bases and J gave up 7 bases, with 10 bases separating them. The CDR3 is 11 residues long. Germline-derived CDR1 and CDR2 are SQVTM and ANQGSEA. The CDR3 sequence is CSVAPNSGYTF. The CDR3 DNA reads TGCAGCGTTGCCCCAAATAGTGGCTACACCTTC.

This chain joins TRBV4-1 and TRBJ2-4; D is undetermined. From germline, CDR1 is MGHRA and CDR2 YSYEKL. Deletions cut 0 bases from V and 7 bases from J, with 10 bases between. The CDR3 is 14 amino acids. CDR3 protein: CASSQDERRNIQYF. For the CDR3, the DNA is TGCGCCAGCAGCCAAGATGAGAGAAGGAACATTCAGTACTTC.

The V gene is TRBV11-3, the J gene TRBJ2-2; tentative D call: TRBD2 (5 bases). With 5 bases removed from V and 0 bases from J, the gap between germline ends came to 10 bases. There are 15 residues in the CDR3. Germline assignment: CDR1 SGHNT and CDR2 YENEEA. The CDR3 spells CASSPVSANTGELFF. CDR3 nucleotides: TGTGCCAGCAGCCCGGTTAGCGCGAACACCGGGGAGCTGTTTTTT.

The chain uses TRBV5-1 and TRBJ1-2, with D perhaps matching TRBD1 (6 bases). V was clipped by 0 bases and J by 8 bases, with 14 bases between them. Germline CDR1 is SGHRS and CDR2 is YFSETQ. This CDR3 is built from 14 residues. The chain's CDR3 is CASSLGPPGEGYTF. In nucleotides, the CDR3 is TGCGCCAGCAGCTTGGGGCCCCCAGGGGAAGGCTACACCTTC.

V and J are TRBV5-4 and TRBJ2-5; TRBD2 matches at 8 bases. Per germline, CDR1 SGHNT and CDR2 YYREEE (reference sequence). This CDR3 has 16 residues. J lost 5 bases, V lost 0 bases, and 9 bases had no gene match. In DNA, the CDR3 is TGTGCCAGCAGCTTGGCCCCGGGACTAGGGGGTGAGACCCAGTACTTC. This translates into CASSLAPGLGGETQYF.

The V call is TRBV2, the J call TRBJ1-1; D is uncertain. Germline CDR1 SNHLY, CDR2 FYNNEI. Between the trimmed V and J ends, which lost 7 bases and 1 base, there was a span of 10 bases. There are 13 residues in the CDR3. CDR3 bases: TGTGCCAGCACCTTTGACCAGAACACTGAAGCTTTCTTT. Residues: CASTFDQNTEAFF.

This clone was counted a single time. The rearrangement uses TRBV28 and TRBJ1-3; D is ambiguous. The germline V and J ends were trimmed by 7 bases and 2 bases, with 3 bases remaining between them. Germline CDR1 is MDHEN and CDR2 is SYDVKM. The CDR3 totals 11 residues. CDR3 DNA sequence: TGTGCCAGCACTACTGGAAACACCATATATTTT. It translates to CASTTGNTIYF. The whole variable domain, filled in from reference TRBV28 and TRBJ1-3, reads DVKVTQSSRYLVKRTGEKVFLECVQDMDHENMFWYRQDPGLGLRLIYFSYDVKMKEKGDIPEGYSVSREKKERFSLILESASTNQTSMYLCASTTGNTIYFGEGSWLTVV.

As regards this clone: At one boundary the junction diverges from the germline segment, which might be a read error. The J gene is TRBJ2-4, the V gene TRBV18, with 16 bases lining up with TRBD2. The CDR3 consists of 16 residues. Germline V gene lookup returns CDR1 KGHSH and CDR2 LQKENI. CDR3 residues: CASSPYDLTGTSGREF. In nucleotides, the CDR3 is TGTGCCAGCTCGCCCTACGATTTAACCGGGACTAGCGGGAGGGAGTTC.